Listed here are 26 T cell receptor beta chains from one sample, sequenced in a study of cytomegalovirus exposure and HLA in healthy donors. The PCR ran on 60 Vbeta and 13 Jbeta primers. TCRdb keeps only in-frame clones here, not all; method: immunoSEQ multiplex PCR. This sample carries some 130,000 clones, 60% to 75% of them seen once, and the ten largest clones take approximately 1.6%. Sequenced: PBMCs. The source of these receptors is a human donor in good health.

The chain employs TRBV6-5 and TRBJ2-7; 9 bases map to TRBD1. The V segment lost 5 bases and the J segment 4 bases; nucleotides outside the gene matches: 3. The germline V gene encodes CDR1 MNHEY and CDR2 SVGAGI. The CDR3 has 13 residues. The CDR3 DNA follows: TGTGCCAGCAGTCGGGACAGGGTTTACGAGCAGTACTTC. It specifies CASSRDRVYEQYF.

The V call is TRBV11-2, the J call TRBJ2-2; 7 bases match TRBD2. CDR1 is SGHAT and CDR2 is FQNNGV in the germline V gene. V shed 11 bases, J shed 6 bases, and the junction held 9 bases outside the gene matches. This CDR3 contains 13 residues. For the CDR3, the DNA is TGTGCCGGGAGGGGCAGCCCGGCCGGGGAGCTGTTTTTT. Translated: CAGRGSPAGELFF.

In its sample, this clone was seen once. J is TRBJ1-1 and V is TRBV7-9; 9 bases line up with TRBD1. The CDR3 runs 16 residues. Losses at the gene ends were 4 bases for V and 5 bases for J; bases not matched to a gene: 11. The V gene's germline CDR1 is SEHNR and CDR2 FQNEAQ (reference sequence). This CDR3 reads CASSSYRGRGVTEAFF. Here the CDR3 DNA reads TGTGCCAGCAGCTCATACAGGGGGCGCGGGGTTACTGAAGCTTTCTTT.

The rearrangement links TRBV28 to TRBJ2-7; TRBD1 matches 10 bases. V lost 5 bases to trimming and J lost 1 base; unmatched junction nucleotides: 5. Germline CDR1 reads MDHEN; CDR2 reads SYDVKM. The CDR3 totals 15 residues. The CDR3 bases are TGTGCCAGCAGTCCCGGGACAGGGGCGTCCTACGAGCAGTACTTC. Translation: CASSPGTGASYEQYF.

V usage is TRBV11-3 and J usage is TRBJ2-2, with TRBD1 matching 9 bases. Germline trimming cut 5 bases from V and 4 bases from J; bases unmatched to any gene: 5. The germline gives CDR1 SGHNT, CDR2 YENEEA. The CDR3 sequence is 15 residues long. CDR3 residues: CASSLMTGGTGELFF. The DNA of the CDR3 is TGTGCCAGCAGCCTGATGACAGGGGGCACCGGGGAGCTGTTTTTT.

V gene TRBV4-1 combines with J gene TRBJ1-2, with TRBD1 matching over 8 bases. The CDR3 runs to 16 residues. From germline, CDR1 is MGHRA and CDR2 YSYEKL. Trimming took 2 bases from V and 4 from J; bases not matched to a gene: 9. CDR3 bases: TGCGCCAGCAGCCAAACCCAGGGGGCGAAAAGCTATGGCTACACCTTC. Protein product: CASSQTQGAKSYGYTF.

This clone was seen only a few times. The chain joins TRBV7-3 to TRBJ2-3; 12 nucleotides agree with TRBD1. Germline V gene data show CDR1 as SGHTA and CDR2 as FQGTGA. The J segment lost 6 bases and the V segment lost 5 bases, leaving 6 bases of the junction unmatched. The CDR3 extends over 15 amino acids. In DNA form, the CDR3 reads TGTGCCAGCAGCCCCGGGACAGGGGGCGCCGATACGCAGTATTTT. Its translation: CASSPGTGGADTQYF.

The chain links TRBV28 to TRBJ2-7, with TRBD2 matching over 7 bases. The CDR3 runs 15 residues. Trimming cost V 5 bases and J 1 base; bases outside gene matches: 8. Germline V lookup: CDR1 MDHEN, CDR2 SYDVKM. CDR3 DNA sequence: TGTGCCAGCAGTGTGGGGACGGGGGGATCCTACGAGCAGTACTTC. This sequence encodes CASSVGTGGSYEQYF.

The rearrangement links TRBV7-9 to TRBJ2-1, with TRBD2 matching over 10 bases. Trimming took 1 base from V and 1 from J; bases not matched to a gene: 7. The V gene's germline CDR1 is SEHNR and CDR2 FQNEAQ (reference sequence). The CDR3 loop spans 18 amino acids. The CDR3 DNA reads as TGTGCCAGCAGCTTAGAACAGCGGGAGGGCCCTTCCTACAATGAGCAGTTCTTC. It encodes CASSLEQREGPSYNEQFF.

The V and J genes are TRBV28 and TRBJ2-1; D is possibly TRBD1 (6 bases). Trimming cost V 0 bases and J 7 bases, with 16 bases left between them. Per germline, CDR1 MDHEN and CDR2 SYDVKM. The CDR3 has 16 amino acids. The DNA for the CDR3 is TGTGCCAGCAGTTTATGGGGCCAGGGGAGTTCGAATGAGCAGTTCTTC. Its translation: CASSLWGQGSSNEQFF.

This clone was seen a few times. The chain has TRBV10-3 and TRBJ1-2; 7 nucleotides agree with TRBD1. The V gene's germline CDR1 is ENHRY and CDR2 SYGVKD. V lost 8 bases to trimming and J lost 2 bases; unmatched junction nucleotides: 5. The CDR3 runs to 13 residues. This CDR3 reads CAIRDRVNYGYTF. The CDR3 DNA reads TGTGCCATCCGAGACAGGGTGAACTATGGCTACACCTTC.

The chain employs TRBV2 and TRBJ1-1; TRBD1 might be the D (6 bases). Germline V gives CDR1 SNHLY, CDR2 FYNNEI. This CDR3 region has 14 residues. V dropped 2 bases and J dropped 4 bases, with 11 bases sitting between them. Here the CDR3 DNA reads TGTGCCAGCAGTGAATTCAACAGGGTCACTGAAGCTTTCTTT. Translated: CASSEFNRVTEAFF.

The rearrangement joins TRBV20-1 to TRBJ1-2, with a tentative D call TRBD1 (5 bases). The CDR3 is 11 amino acids. Germline V gene data show CDR1 as DFQATT and CDR2 as SNEGSKA (reference sequence). The CDR3 DNA reads as TGCAGCAGGGCAGAAAACTATGGCTACACCTTC. Amino acids: CSRAENYGYTF.

The chain combines TRBV7-3 with TRBJ1-2, with D perhaps TRBD1 (6 bases). Trimming shortened V by 6 bases and J by 6 bases, and 8 bases separated the two germline ends. Germline-derived CDR1 and CDR2 are SGHTA and FQGTGA. This CDR3 spans 11 amino acids. For the CDR3, the DNA is TGTGCCAGCAGGGGGGCGGATGGCTACACCTTC. It yields the protein CASRGADGYTF.

The rearrangement uses TRBV7-2 and TRBJ2-7; 8 bases are a match to TRBD1. V shed 0 bases, J shed 2 bases, and the junction held 3 bases outside the gene matches. Germline loops: CDR1 SGHTA, CDR2 FQGNSA. The CDR3 sequence is 15 residues long. CDR3 sequence reads: CASSLARQGPYEQYF. The CDR3 nucleotides read TGTGCCAGCAGCTTAGCAAGACAGGGGCCCTACGAGCAGTACTTC. The complete variable domain, with remaining parts taken from reference TRBV7-2 and TRBJ2-7, reads GAGVSQSPSNKVTEKGKDVELRCDPISGHTALYWYRQSLGQGLEFLIYFQGNSAPDKSGLPSDRFSAERTGGSVSTLTIQRTQQEDSAVYLCASSLARQGPYEQYFGPGTRLTVT.

A few counts support this clone. This sequence joins TRBV18 and TRBJ2-2; D is uncertain. The germline gives CDR1 KGHSH, CDR2 LQKENI. The CDR3 spans 15 residues. Trimming left V 4 bases short and J 0 bases short, with 9 bases between. The CDR3: CASSHLTTNTGELFF. The CDR3, as DNA: TGTGCCAGCTCACACCTAACCACGAACACCGGGGAGCTGTTTTTT.

The V and J genes are TRBV5-6 and TRBJ2-3; TRBD2 matches 14 bases. The CDR3 covers 14 residues. Trimming cost V 7 bases and J 4 bases; bases outside gene matches: 2. Germline assignment: CDR1 SGHDT and CDR2 YYEEEE. The CDR3 is CASGLAGGADTQYF. In DNA, the CDR3 is TGTGCCAGCGGACTAGCGGGAGGAGCAGATACGCAGTATTTT.

The sample holds one count of this clone. This chain uses TRBV2 with TRBJ2-5, with 7 bases lining up with TRBD1. Trimming took 6 bases from V and 11 from J; bases not matched to a gene: 18. This CDR3 has 15 residues. Germline loops: CDR1 SNHLY, CDR2 FYNNEI. The CDR3 spells CASSLLTGVQKEQYF. In DNA form, the CDR3 reads TGTGCCAGCAGCTTACTTACAGGGGTCCAGAAGGAGCAGTACTTC.

About this clone itself: A junction boundary mismatches the germline segment, possibly from a read error. At the DNA level, this CDR3 is encoded by other sequences in the same sample as well. The V gene is TRBV28, the J gene TRBJ2-3; the D gene is possibly TRBD2 (7 bases). CDR1 is MDHEN and CDR2 is SYDVKM in the germline V gene. CDR3 length equals 15 residues. CDR3 in amino acids: CASSLPRGGADTQYF. The CDR3 nucleotides are TGTGCCAGCAGTTTGCCTAGAGGGGGGGCAGATACACAGTATTTT.

V is TRBV5-4 and J is TRBJ2-5; TRBD1 matches 11 bases. This CDR3 is built from 15 residues. CDR1 and CDR2 (germline): SGHNT, YYREEE (reference sequence). The trim removed 4 bases at V and 5 bases at J, leaving 7 bases unmatched. CDR3 loop: CASSHRTGGMETQYF. The CDR3 DNA follows: TGTGCCAGCAGCCACCGGACAGGGGGCATGGAGACCCAGTACTTC.

This chain uses TRBV6-6 with TRBJ2-5, with D possibly TRBD1 on 6 matching bases. The closer fit of TRBJ2-7 to the DNA end suggests the J call may be wrong. The V gene's germline CDR1 is MNHNY and CDR2 SVGAGI (reference sequence). The CDR3 is 12 amino acids. Here the CDR3 DNA reads TGTGCCAGCAGTCACAGGGACTACGAGCAGTACTTC. The encoded protein is CASSHRDYEQYF.

The chain uses TRBV7-8 and TRBJ1-5; 9 bases match TRBD1. There are 15 residues in the CDR3. The V segment lost 1 base and the J segment 7 bases; nucleotides outside the gene matches: 5. The V gene's germline CDR1 is SGHVS and CDR2 FQNEAQ. The CDR3 DNA follows: TGTGCCAGCAGCTTAGGGACAGGGGTTGGGCAGCCCCAGCATTTT. Translating gives CASSLGTGVGQPQHF.

This clone was counted a single time. The V call is TRBV7-7, the J call TRBJ2-1; 8 nucleotides match TRBD2. The CDR3 extends over 15 amino acids. Losses at the gene ends were 5 bases for V and 7 bases for J; bases not matched to a gene: 10. Germline V lookup: CDR1 SSHAT, CDR2 FNYEAQ (reference sequence). The CDR3 reads CASSRGGGVLNEQFF. CDR3 coding DNA: TGTGCCAGCAGCCGGGGGGGCGGTGTATTGAATGAGCAGTTCTTC.

This clone was found once. CDR3: CASSFTGGWETQYF. The CDR3 DNA is TGTGCCAGCAGCTTCACAGGGGGCTGGGAGACCCAGTACTTC. The rearrangement links TRBV7-6 to TRBJ2-5; the match to TRBD1 covers 9 bases. V gave up 3 bases and J gave up 5 bases; unmatched junction bases: 4. The CDR3 totals 14 residues. The V gene's germline CDR1 is SGHVS and CDR2 FNYEAQ.

The V gene is TRBV6-5, the J gene TRBJ1-6; 7 bases match TRBD1. J gave up 6 bases and V 5 bases, and 4 bases lay outside the gene matches. The CDR3 has 14 amino acids. Germline lookup yields CDR1 MNHEY and CDR2 SVGAGI. The CDR3 sequence is CASSLQGGNSPLHF. CDR3 nucleotide sequence: TGTGCCAGCAGTCTTCAGGGGGGTAATTCACCCCTCCACTTT.

V gene TRBV9 combines with J gene TRBJ2-1; 11 positions agree with TRBD2. This CDR3 has 17 amino acids. J gave up 3 bases and V 3 bases, and 8 bases lay outside the gene matches. From germline, CDR1 is SGDLS and CDR2 YYNGEE. CDR3 DNA: TGTGCCAGCAGCGCCGGAGGGGGACTAGCGGTCTACAATGAGCAGTTCTTC. Protein product: CASSAGGGLAVYNEQFF.